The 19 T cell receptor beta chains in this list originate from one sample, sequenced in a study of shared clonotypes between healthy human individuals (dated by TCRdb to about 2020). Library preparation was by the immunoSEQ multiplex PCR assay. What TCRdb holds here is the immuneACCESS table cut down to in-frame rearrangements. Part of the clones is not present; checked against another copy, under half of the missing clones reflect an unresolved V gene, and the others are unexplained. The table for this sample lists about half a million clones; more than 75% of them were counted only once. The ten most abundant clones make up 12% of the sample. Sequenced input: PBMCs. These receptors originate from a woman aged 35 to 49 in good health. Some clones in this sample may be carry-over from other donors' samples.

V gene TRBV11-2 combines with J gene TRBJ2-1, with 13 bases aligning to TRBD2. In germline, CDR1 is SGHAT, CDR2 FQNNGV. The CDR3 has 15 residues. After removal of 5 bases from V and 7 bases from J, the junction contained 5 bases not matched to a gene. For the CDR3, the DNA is TGTGCCAGCAGCCAACTAGCGGGAGGGTTAAATGAGCAGTTCTTC. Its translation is CASSQLAGGLNEQFF. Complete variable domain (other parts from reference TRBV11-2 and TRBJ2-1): EAGVAQSPRYKIIEKRQSVAFWCNPISGHATLYWYQQILGQGPKLLIQFQNNGVVDDSQLPKDRFSAERLKGVDSTLKIQPAKLEDSAVYLCASSQLAGGLNEQFFGPGTRLTVL.

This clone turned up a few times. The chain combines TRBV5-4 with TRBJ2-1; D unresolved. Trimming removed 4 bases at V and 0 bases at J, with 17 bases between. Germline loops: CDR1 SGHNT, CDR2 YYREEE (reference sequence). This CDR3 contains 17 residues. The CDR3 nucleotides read TGTGCCAGCAGCCGGATATTCTCTAGGAGCTCCTACAATGAGCAGTTCTTC. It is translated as CASSRIFSRSSYNEQFF.

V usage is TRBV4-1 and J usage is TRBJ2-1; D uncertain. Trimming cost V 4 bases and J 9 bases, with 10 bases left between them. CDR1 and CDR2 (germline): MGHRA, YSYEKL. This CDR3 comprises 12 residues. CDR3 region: CASSRDFSEQFF. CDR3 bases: TGCGCCAGCAGCCGAGACTTCAGTGAGCAGTTCTTC.

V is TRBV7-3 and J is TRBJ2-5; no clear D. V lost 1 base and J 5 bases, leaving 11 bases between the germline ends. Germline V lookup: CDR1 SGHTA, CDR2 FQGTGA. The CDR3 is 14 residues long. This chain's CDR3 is CASSLNGVPETQYF. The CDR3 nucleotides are TGTGCCAGCAGCTTAAATGGAGTGCCGGAGACCCAGTACTTC. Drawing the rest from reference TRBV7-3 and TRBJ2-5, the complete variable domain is GAGVSQTPSNKVTEKGKYVELRCDPISGHTALYWYRQSLGQGPEFLIYFQGTGAADDSGLPNDRFFAVRPEGSVSTLKIQRTERGDSAVYLCASSLNGVPETQYFGPGTRLLVL.

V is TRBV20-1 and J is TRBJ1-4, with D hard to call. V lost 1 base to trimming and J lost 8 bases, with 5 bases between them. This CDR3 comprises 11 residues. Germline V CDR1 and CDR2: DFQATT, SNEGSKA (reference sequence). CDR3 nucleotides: TGCAGTGCTAGAGGAGACGAAAAACTGTTTTTT. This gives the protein CSARGDEKLFF.

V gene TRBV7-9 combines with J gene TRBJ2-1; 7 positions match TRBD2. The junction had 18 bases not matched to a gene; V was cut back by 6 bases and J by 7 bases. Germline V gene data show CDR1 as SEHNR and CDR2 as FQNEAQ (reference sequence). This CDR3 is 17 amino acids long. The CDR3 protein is CASRNRLAGEADNEQFF. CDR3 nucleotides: TGTGCCAGCAGAAATAGACTGGCGGGAGAGGCAGATAATGAGCAGTTCTTC.

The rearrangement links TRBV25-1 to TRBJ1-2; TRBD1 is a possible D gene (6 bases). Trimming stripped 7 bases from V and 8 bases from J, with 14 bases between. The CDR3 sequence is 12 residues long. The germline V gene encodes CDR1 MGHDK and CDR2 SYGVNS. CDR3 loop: CASKGDEEGYTF. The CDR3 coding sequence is TGTGCCAGCAAGGGGGACGAGGAGGGCTACACCTTC.

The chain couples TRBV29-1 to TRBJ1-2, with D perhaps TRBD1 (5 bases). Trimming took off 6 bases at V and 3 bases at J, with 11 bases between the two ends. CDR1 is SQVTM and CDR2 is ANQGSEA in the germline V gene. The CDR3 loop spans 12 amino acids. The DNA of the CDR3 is TGCAGCGTCCGGGACGCCGACTATGGCTACACCTTC. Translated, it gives CSVRDADYGYTF.

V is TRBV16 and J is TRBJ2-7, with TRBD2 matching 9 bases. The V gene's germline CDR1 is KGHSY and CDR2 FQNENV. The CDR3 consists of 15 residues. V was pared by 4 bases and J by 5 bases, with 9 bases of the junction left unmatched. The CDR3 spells CASSLGDGGRDEQYF. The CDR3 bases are TGTGCCAGCAGCCTTGGGGATGGCGGGAGGGACGAGCAGTACTTC.

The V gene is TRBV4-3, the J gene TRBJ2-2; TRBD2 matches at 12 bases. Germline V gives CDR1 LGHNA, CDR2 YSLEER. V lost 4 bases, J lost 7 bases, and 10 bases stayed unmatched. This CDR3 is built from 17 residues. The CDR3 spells CASSPRTSGTVSGELFF. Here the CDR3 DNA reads TGCGCCAGCAGCCCACGGACTAGCGGGACCGTGAGCGGGGAGCTGTTTTTT.

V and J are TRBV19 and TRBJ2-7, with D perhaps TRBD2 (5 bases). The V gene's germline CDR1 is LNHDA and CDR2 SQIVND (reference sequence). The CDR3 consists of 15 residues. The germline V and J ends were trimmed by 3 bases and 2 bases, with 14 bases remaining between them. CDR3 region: CASSIGLGSPYEQYF. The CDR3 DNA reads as TGTGCCAGTAGTATCGGGCTTGGGAGTCCCTACGAGCAGTACTTC.

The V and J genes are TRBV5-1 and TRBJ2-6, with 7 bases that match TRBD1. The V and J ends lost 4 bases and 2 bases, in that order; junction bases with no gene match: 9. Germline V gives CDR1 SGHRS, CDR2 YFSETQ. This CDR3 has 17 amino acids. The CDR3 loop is CASSHYRDSAGANVLTF. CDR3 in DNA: TGCGCCAGCAGCCATTATCGGGACAGTGCTGGGGCCAACGTCCTGACTTTC.

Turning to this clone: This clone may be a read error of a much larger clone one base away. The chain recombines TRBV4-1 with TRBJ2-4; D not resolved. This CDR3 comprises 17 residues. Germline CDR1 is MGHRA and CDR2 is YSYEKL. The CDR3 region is CASSQDRATRARNIQYF. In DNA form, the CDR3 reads TGCGCCAGCAGCCAAGATCGGGCGACACGGGCCAGAAACATTCAGTACTTC.

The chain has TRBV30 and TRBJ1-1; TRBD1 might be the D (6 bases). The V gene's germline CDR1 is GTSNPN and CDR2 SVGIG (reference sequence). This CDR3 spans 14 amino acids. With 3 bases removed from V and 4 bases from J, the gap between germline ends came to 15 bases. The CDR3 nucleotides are TGTGCCTGGAGAATAAGGGGGTCTACCACTGAAGCTTTCTTT. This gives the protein CAWRIRGSTTEAFF.

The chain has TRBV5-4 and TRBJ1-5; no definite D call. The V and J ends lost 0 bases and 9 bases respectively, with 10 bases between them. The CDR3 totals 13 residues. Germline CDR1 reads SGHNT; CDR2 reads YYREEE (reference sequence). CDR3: CASSLEGSGPQHF. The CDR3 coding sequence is TGTGCCAGCAGCTTGGAAGGGAGCGGGCCCCAGCATTTT.

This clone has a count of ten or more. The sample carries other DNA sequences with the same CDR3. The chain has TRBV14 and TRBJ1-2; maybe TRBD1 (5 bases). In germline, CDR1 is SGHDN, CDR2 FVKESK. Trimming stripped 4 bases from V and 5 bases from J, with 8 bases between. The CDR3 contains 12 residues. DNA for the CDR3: TGTGCCAGCAGCCGCCAGGGTTATGGCTACACCTTC. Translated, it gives CASSRQGYGYTF.

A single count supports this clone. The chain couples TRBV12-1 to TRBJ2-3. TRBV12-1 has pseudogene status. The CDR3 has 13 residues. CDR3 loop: CASSSTCTDTQYF. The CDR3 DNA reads TGTGCCAGCAGCTCTACATGCACAGATACGCAGTATTTT.

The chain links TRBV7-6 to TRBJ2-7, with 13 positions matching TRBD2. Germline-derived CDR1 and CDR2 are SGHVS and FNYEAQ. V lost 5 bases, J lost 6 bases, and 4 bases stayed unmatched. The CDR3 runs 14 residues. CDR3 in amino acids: CASSQGLAGVEQYF. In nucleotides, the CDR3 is TGTGCCAGCAGCCAAGGACTAGCGGGAGTCGAGCAGTACTTC.

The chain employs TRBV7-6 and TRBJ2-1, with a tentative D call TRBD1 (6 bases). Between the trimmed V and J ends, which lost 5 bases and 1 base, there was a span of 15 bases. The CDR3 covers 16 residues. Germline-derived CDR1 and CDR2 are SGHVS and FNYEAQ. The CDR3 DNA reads TGTGCCAGCAGCCCTGACAGGTTTAGATCCTACAATGAGCAGTTCTTC. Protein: CASSPDRFRSYNEQFF.